The 20 T cell receptor beta chains below come from one sample, sequenced in a study of Ad26.COV2.S vaccination and SARS-CoV-2 variants. TCRdb's table, derived via immunoSEQ multiplex PCR, lists solely in-frame clones and lacks some. Of about 350,000 clones detected, about 89% appear once; the ten largest clones hold roughly 5%. Treatment in this sample: around 19 received Ad26.COV2.S at low or high dose, single or two shots; roughly five received placebo; per-sample allocation not given. Collection of samples fell on day 63 after the first vaccine or placebo injection. Sequenced here: peripheral blood, sampled in a trial of Ad26.COV2.S vaccine versus placebo. These receptors all stem from a person aged 18-65 years who received the Ad26.COV2.S COVID-19 vaccine or a placebo.

In this sample, this clone turned up once. The chain is built from TRBV20-1 and TRBJ2-1; D uncertain. The V end was cut by 5 bases, the J end by 8 bases, with 10 bases between. The CDR3 is made up of 11 amino acids. The germline CDR1 and CDR2 sequences are DFQATT and SNEGSKA (reference sequence). CDR3 protein: CSAAKWYEQFF. In nucleotides, the CDR3 is TGCAGTGCTGCTAAGTGGTATGAGCAGTTCTTC.

V is TRBV7-9 and J is TRBJ1-3, with 8 bases identical to TRBD1. Losses at the gene ends were 5 bases for V and 2 bases for J; bases not matched to a gene: 2. In germline, CDR1 is SEHNR, CDR2 FQNEAQ (reference sequence). This CDR3 is built from 14 residues. CDR3 loop: CASSEQGAGNTIYF. CDR3 in DNA: TGTGCCAGCAGCGAACAGGGGGCTGGAAACACCATATATTTT.

This clone was detected a few times. The V gene is TRBV10-3, the J gene TRBJ1-1; D might be TRBD1 (6 bases). This CDR3 region has 15 residues. CDR1 is ENHRY and CDR2 is SYGVKD in the germline V gene. Trimming took off 2 bases at V and 0 bases at J, with 10 bases between the two ends. The CDR3 here is CAISEEGTMNTEAFF. The CDR3 DNA reads TGTGCCATCAGTGAGGAGGGGACAATGAACACTGAAGCTTTCTTT.

The genes are TRBV3-1 (or the pseudogene TRBV3-2) and TRBJ2-5; weak D call: TRBD2 (6 bases). Deletions cut 6 bases from V and 3 bases from J, with 17 bases between. Germline CDR1 LGHDT, CDR2 YNNKEL (reference sequence). CDR3 length: 15 residues. CDR3 coding DNA: TGTGCCAGCAGGGGTAGCGGAAGCATCAAAGAGACCCAGTACTTC. This sequence encodes CASRGSGSIKETQYF.

V usage is TRBV4-3 and J usage is TRBJ1-2; D gene ambiguous. The CDR3 runs 14 residues. Germline lookup yields CDR1 LGHNA and CDR2 YSLEER. The V gene lost 4 bases and the J gene lost 3 bases, with 12 bases spanning the gap. CDR3 region: CASSPSDGDYGYTF. CDR3 coding DNA: TGCGCCAGCAGCCCTAGTGACGGAGACTATGGCTACACCTTC.

The V and J genes are TRBV30 and TRBJ2-5; TRBD1 is a possible D gene (5 bases). This CDR3 region has 14 residues. The V gene's germline CDR1 is GTSNPN and CDR2 SVGIG (reference sequence). Trimming took off 0 bases at V and 4 bases at J, with 12 bases between the two ends. CDR3 sequence reads: CAWSVPGPPETQYF. In nucleotides, the CDR3 is TGTGCCTGGAGTGTACCAGGGCCCCCAGAGACCCAGTACTTC.

The chain joins TRBV7-9 to TRBJ2-1, with D possibly matching TRBD1 (5 bases). The CDR3 has 11 residues. Trimming took 8 bases from V and 3 from J, leaving 5 bases between them. Germline loops: CDR1 SEHNR, CDR2 FQNEAQ (reference sequence). The CDR3 here is CASGHYNEQFF. CDR3 nucleotides: TGTGCCAGCGGACACTACAATGAGCAGTTCTTC. Full variable domain (outside the CDR3, taken from reference TRBV7-9 and TRBJ2-1): DTGVSQNPRHKITKRGQNVTFRCDPISEHNRLYWYRQTLGQGPEFLTYFQNEAQLEKSRLLSDRFSAERPKGSFSTLEIQRTEQGDSAMYLCASGHYNEQFFGPGTRLTVL.

The chain uses TRBV2 and TRBJ2-2; 12 positions match TRBD2. Losses at the gene ends were 1 base for V and 6 bases for J; bases not matched to a gene: 12. The CDR3 sequence is 19 residues long. CDR1 is SNHLY and CDR2 is FYNNEI in the germline V gene. The CDR3 DNA is TGTGCCAGCAGTGAAGGTCGGCAGACTAGCGGGAGCACCCCCGGGGAGCTGTTTTTT. This translates into CASSEGRQTSGSTPGELFF.

The chain is built from TRBV6-2 or TRBV6-3 and TRBJ2-7; 7 bases agree with TRBD1. The V gene end was trimmed by 2 bases and the J gene end by 3 bases; junction bases not matched to a gene: 7. Germline V gene sequence: CDR1 MNHEY, CDR2 SVGEGT. CDR3 length: 15 amino acids. Here the CDR3 DNA reads TGTGCCAGCAGTTACGAGGGGGCGGTACGCTACGAGCAGTACTTC. Protein sequence: CASSYEGAVRYEQYF.

This chain joins TRBV7-9 and TRBJ1-1; 9 bases fit TRBD1. Germline V gene sequence: CDR1 SEHNR, CDR2 FQNEAQ (reference sequence). The CDR3 sequence is 14 residues long. The V and J ends lost 5 bases and 3 bases, in that order; junction bases with no gene match: 4. This CDR3 reads CASSSRDRDTEAFF. The DNA for the CDR3 is TGTGCCAGCAGCAGCCGGGACAGGGACACTGAAGCTTTCTTT.

The V call is TRBV30, the J call TRBJ2-3; D unclear. Trimming stripped 2 bases from V and 4 bases from J, with 10 bases between. CDR3 length: 13 residues. The germline CDR1 and CDR2 sequences are GTSNPN and SVGIG (reference sequence). In DNA form, the CDR3 reads TGTGCCTGGAGTCCCGGGTCCGCAGATACGCAGTATTTT. Its protein is CAWSPGSADTQYF.

The chain is built from TRBV21-1 and TRBJ1-1. TRBV21-1 is designated a pseudogene. This CDR3 has 19 amino acids. CDR3 region: CASSKGGERWWGLNTEAFF. The CDR3 DNA is TGTGCCAGCAGCAAGGGCGGTGAGCGGTGGTGGGGTTTGAACACTGAAGCTTTCTTT.

This chain connects TRBV10-3 to TRBJ2-2; D is uncertain. The CDR3 loop spans 12 amino acids. Deletions cut 8 bases from V and 3 bases from J, with 7 bases between. The germline V gene encodes CDR1 ENHRY and CDR2 SYGVKD. CDR3 DNA: TGTGCCATCGGCGCTTACACCGGGGAGCTGTTTTTT. It translates to CAIGAYTGELFF.

The V and J genes are TRBV5-1 and TRBJ2-7; 8 bases map to TRBD1. The CDR3 runs to 15 residues. Germline V CDR1 and CDR2: SGHRS, YFSETQ. The J segment lost 3 bases and the V segment lost 3 bases, leaving 8 bases of the junction unmatched. The CDR3 sequence is CASSWDGTGFYEQYF. For the CDR3, the DNA is TGCGCCAGCAGCTGGGACGGGACAGGTTTCTACGAGCAGTACTTC.

J is TRBJ1-5 and V is TRBV11-2, with D tentatively TRBD1 (6 bases). V gave up 1 base and J gave up 7 bases, with 8 bases separating them. Per the germline V gene, CDR1 is SGHAT and CDR2 is FQNNGV. The CDR3 totals 13 residues. DNA for the CDR3: TGTGCCAGCAGCTTAGTCCAGGGGCAGCCCCAGCATTTT. Translation gives CASSLVQGQPQHF.

The chain employs TRBV2 and TRBJ1-5, with D uncertain. This CDR3 spans 14 amino acids. The V and J ends lost 6 bases and 5 bases respectively, with 14 bases between them. CDR1 is SNHLY, CDR2 FYNNEI, per germline. CDR3 amino acids: CASSSEGQDQPQHF. CDR3 coding DNA: TGTGCCAGCAGCTCTGAGGGTCAGGATCAGCCCCAGCATTTT.

The rearrangement joins TRBV7-9 to TRBJ2-5; maybe TRBD1 (5 bases). Germline V CDR1 and CDR2: SEHNR, FQNEAQ (reference sequence). Trimming removed 0 bases at V and 3 bases at J, with 11 bases between. This CDR3 has 15 amino acids. The CDR3 region is CASSLAATEKETQYF. The CDR3 bases are TGTGCCAGCAGCTTAGCCGCGACAGAAAAAGAGACCCAGTACTTC.

The V call is TRBV28, the J call TRBJ2-5; a weak D match, TRBD1 (6 bases). The V gene lost 9 bases and the J gene lost 2 bases, with 13 bases spanning the gap. The germline gives CDR1 MDHEN, CDR2 SYDVKM. The CDR3 covers 13 residues. CDR3 sequence: CASRTVLQETQYF. For the CDR3, the DNA is TGTGCCAGTCGGACAGTACTACAAGAGACCCAGTACTTC.

This clone was found a few times. The rearrangement links TRBV30 to TRBJ2-7; D remains unclear. CDR1 and CDR2 from the germline V gene are GTSNPN and SVGIG (reference sequence). The V and J ends lost 0 bases and 2 bases respectively, with 5 bases between them. The CDR3 is 12 amino acids. The CDR3 nucleotides read TGTGCCTGGAGTGTGCTCCCCTACGAGCAGTACTTC. Amino acid sequence: CAWSVLPYEQYF.

CDR3 region: CASSSGLAENYEQYF. The CDR3 DNA is TGTGCCAGCAGCTCCGGACTAGCGGAGAATTACGAGCAGTACTTC. The chain has TRBV7-6 and TRBJ2-7; 10 nucleotides agree with TRBD2. The CDR3 is made up of 15 amino acids. The junction had 7 bases not matched to a gene; V was cut back by 4 bases and J by 4 bases. Germline V gene lookup returns CDR1 SGHVS and CDR2 FNYEAQ.